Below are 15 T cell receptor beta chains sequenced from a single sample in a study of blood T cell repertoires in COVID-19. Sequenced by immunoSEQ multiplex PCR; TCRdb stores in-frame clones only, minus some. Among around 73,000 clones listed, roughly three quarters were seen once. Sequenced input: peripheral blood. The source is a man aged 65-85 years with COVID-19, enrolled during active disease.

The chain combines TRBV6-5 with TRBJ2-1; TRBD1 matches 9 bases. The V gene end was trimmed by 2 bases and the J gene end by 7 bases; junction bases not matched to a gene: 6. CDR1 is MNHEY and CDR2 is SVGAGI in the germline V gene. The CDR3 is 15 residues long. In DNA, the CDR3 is TGTGCCAGCAGTTACATGGGACAGGGTCGGAATGAGCAGTTCTTC. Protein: CASSYMGQGRNEQFF.

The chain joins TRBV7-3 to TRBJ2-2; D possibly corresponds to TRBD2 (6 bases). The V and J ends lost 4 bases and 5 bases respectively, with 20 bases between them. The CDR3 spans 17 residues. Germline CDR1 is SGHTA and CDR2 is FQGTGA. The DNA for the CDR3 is TGTGCCAGCAGCTCGACACCACTAGGAGGGGTAACCGGGGAGCTGTTTTTT. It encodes CASSSTPLGGVTGELFF.

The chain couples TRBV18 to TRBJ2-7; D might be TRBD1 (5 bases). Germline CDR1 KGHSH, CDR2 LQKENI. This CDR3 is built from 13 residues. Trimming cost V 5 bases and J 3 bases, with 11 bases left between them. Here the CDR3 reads CASSGAQGYEQYF. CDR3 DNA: TGTGCCAGCTCAGGCGCCCAGGGCTACGAGCAGTACTTC.

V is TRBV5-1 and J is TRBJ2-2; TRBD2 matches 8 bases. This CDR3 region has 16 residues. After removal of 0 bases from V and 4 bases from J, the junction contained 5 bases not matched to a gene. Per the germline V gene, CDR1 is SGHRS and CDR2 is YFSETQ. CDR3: CASSLGSGSATGELFF. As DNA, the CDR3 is TGCGCCAGCAGCTTGGGAAGCGGGAGCGCCACCGGGGAGCTGTTTTTT.

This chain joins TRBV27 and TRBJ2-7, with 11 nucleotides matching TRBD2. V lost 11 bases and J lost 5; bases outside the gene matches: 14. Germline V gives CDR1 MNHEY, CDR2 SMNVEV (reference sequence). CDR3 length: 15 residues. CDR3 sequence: CASRELAGGINEQYF. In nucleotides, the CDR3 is TGTGCCTCCAGGGAGCTAGCGGGAGGCATTAACGAGCAGTACTTC.

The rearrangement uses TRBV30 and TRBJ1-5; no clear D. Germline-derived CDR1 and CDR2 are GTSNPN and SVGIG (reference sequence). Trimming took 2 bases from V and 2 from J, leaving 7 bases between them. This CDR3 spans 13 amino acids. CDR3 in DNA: TGTGCCTGGAGTACCCGGGGCAATCAGCCCCAGCATTTT. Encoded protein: CAWSTRGNQPQHF.

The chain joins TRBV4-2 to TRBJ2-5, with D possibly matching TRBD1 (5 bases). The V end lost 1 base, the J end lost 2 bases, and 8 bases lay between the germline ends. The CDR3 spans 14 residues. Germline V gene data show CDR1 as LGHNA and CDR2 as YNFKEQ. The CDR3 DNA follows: TGTGCCAGCAGCCAAGCTCAGGGACAAGAGACCCAGTACTTC. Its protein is CASSQAQGQETQYF.

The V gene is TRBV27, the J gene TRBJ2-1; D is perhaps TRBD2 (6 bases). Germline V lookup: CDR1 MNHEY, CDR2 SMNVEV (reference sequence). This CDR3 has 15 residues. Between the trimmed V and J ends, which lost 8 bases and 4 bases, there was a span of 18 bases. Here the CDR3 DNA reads TGTGCCAGCGGGATCTTTAGCGGTCTGTACAATGAGCAGTTCTTC. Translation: CASGIFSGLYNEQFF.

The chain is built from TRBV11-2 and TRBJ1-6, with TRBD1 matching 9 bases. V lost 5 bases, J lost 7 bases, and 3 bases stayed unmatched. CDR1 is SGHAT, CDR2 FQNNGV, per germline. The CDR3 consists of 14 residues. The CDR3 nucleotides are TGTGCCAGCAGCCAGGGACAGGGAAATTCACCCCTCCACTTT. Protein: CASSQGQGNSPLHF. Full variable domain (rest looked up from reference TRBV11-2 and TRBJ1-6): EAGVAQSPRYKIIEKRQSVAFWCNPISGHATLYWYQQILGQGPKLLIQFQNNGVVDDSQLPKDRFSAERLKGVDSTLKIQPAKLEDSAVYLCASSQGQGNSPLHFGNGTRLTVT.

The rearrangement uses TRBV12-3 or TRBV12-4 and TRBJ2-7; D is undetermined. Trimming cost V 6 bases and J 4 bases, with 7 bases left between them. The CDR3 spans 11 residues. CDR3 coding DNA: TGTGCCAGCAGGAACAATTACGAGCAGTACTTC. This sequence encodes CASRNNYEQYF.

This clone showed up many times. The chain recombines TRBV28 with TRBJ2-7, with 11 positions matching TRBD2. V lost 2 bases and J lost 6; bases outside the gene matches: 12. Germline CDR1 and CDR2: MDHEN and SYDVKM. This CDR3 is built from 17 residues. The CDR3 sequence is CASSLPLAGGPVGEQYF. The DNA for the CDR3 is TGTGCCAGCAGTTTACCGCTAGCGGGAGGCCCTGTCGGCGAGCAGTACTTC.

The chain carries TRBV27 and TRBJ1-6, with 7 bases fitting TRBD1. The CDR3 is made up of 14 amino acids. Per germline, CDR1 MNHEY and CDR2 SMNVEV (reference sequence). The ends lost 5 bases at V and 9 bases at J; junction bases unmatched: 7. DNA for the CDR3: TGTGCCAGCAGTATCCAGGGGGTGAGTTCACCCCTCCACTTT. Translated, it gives CASSIQGVSSPLHF.

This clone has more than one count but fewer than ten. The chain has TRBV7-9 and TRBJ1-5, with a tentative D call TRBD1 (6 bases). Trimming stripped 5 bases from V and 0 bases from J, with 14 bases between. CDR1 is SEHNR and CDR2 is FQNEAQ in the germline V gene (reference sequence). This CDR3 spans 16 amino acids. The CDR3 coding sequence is TGTGCCAGCAGCCCTCGGACAGTCTATAGCAATCAGCCCCAGCATTTT. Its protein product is CASSPRTVYSNQPQHF. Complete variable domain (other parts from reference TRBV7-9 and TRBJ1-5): DTGVSQNPRHKITKRGQNVTFRCDPISEHNRLYWYRQTLGQGPEFLTYFQNEAQLEKSRLLSDRFSAERPKGSFSTLEIQRTEQGDSAMYLCASSPRTVYSNQPQHFGDGTRLSIL.

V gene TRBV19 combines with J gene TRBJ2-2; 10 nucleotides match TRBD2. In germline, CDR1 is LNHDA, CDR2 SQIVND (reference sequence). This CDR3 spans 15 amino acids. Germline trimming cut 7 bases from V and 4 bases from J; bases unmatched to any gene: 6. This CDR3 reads CASTHRTSGTGELFF. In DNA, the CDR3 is TGTGCCAGTACGCACCGGACTAGCGGCACCGGGGAGCTGTTTTTT.

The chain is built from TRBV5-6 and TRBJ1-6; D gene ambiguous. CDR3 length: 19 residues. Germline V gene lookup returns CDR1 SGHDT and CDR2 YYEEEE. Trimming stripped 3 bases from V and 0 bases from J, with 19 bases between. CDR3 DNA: TGTGCCAGCAGCTCCACGGGTGTAGGCCGGAGCTCCTATAATTCACCCCTCCACTTT. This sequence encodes CASSSTGVGRSSYNSPLHF.